The 26 T cell receptor beta chains below were found in one sample sequenced in a study of metastatic and nonmetastatic thyroid tumors. TCRdb re-called the PCR reads through MiXCR. The table lists about 41,000 clones, more than 25% of them singletons. None of the patients had undergone any treatment ahead of thyroid surgery. The sample comprised blood. The receptors were gathered from a male donor with papillary thyroid cancer or a benign thyroid nodule (not recorded which). Some clones in this sample may be carry-over from other donors' samples.

On this clone: The germline gene is not matched at one end of the junction; a read error may be the cause. This chain connects TRBV7-8 to TRBJ2-5; D unclear. This CDR3 is built from 14 residues. Per germline, CDR1 SGHVS and CDR2 FQNEAQ. Here the CDR3 DNA reads TGTGCCAGCAGCTTAATTACAGTTCAAGCGACCCAGTACTTC. Amino acids: CASSLITVQATQYF.

This clone ranks as medium-sized. The J gene is TRBJ2-7, the V gene TRBV11-3; TRBD2 matches at 8 bases. This CDR3 is 14 amino acids long. V dropped 5 bases and J dropped 6; count of bases not matched to a gene: 9. CDR1 is SGHNT and CDR2 is YENEEA in the germline V gene. In nucleotides, the CDR3 is TGTGCCAGCAGCCCCGGGACTAGTCAAATCGAGCAGTACTTC. Translating gives CASSPGTSQIEQYF.

This clone was counted many times. The CDR3 spells CSAAGDGLVGKLFF. The CDR3 coding sequence is TGCAGTGCCGCGGGCGACGGCCTTGTTGGAAAACTGTTTTTT. The chain couples TRBV20-1 to TRBJ1-4; D gene unclear. This CDR3 has 14 amino acids. Germline V gives CDR1 DFQATT, CDR2 SNEGSKA (reference sequence). The V and J ends lost 6 bases and 10 bases respectively, with 21 bases between them.

This clone is medium-sized within its sample. The genes are TRBV10-3 and TRBJ2-1; either TRBD1 or TRBD2 may supply D (6 bases each). Between the trimmed V and J ends, which lost 2 bases and 4 bases, there was a span of 15 bases. This CDR3 has 16 residues. Germline V gives CDR1 ENHRY, CDR2 SYGVKD. Here the CDR3 reads CAISEQAGGQYNEQFF. The CDR3 region has the DNA TGTGCCATCAGTGAGCAGGCCGGGGGCCAGTACAATGAGCAGTTCTTC.

The chain uses TRBV6-2 or TRBV6-3 and TRBJ2-1; D call uncertain. Germline V gives CDR1 MNHEY, CDR2 SVGEGT. Trimming shortened V by 7 bases and J by 7 bases, and 14 bases separated the two germline ends. The CDR3 has 13 amino acids. The CDR3: CASKFTMMNEQFF. CDR3 nucleotide sequence: TGTGCCAGCAAGTTTACTATGATGAATGAGCAGTTCTTC.

The rearrangement links TRBV20-1 to TRBJ2-5, with D possibly TRBD1 on 6 matching bases. V was clipped by 7 bases and J by 2 bases, with 14 bases between them. The CDR3 runs 13 residues. Germline lookup yields CDR1 DFQATT and CDR2 SNEGSKA (reference sequence). CDR3 bases: TGCAGTGACATACAGGGCCGGCAAGAGACCCAGTACTTC. This translates into CSDIQGRQETQYF.

The table lists this clone with many counts. The chain uses TRBV19 and TRBJ2-2; no clear D. The CDR3 consists of 13 residues. Looked up from germline, CDR1 is LNHDA and CDR2 is SQIVND (reference sequence). Trimming stripped 2 bases from V and 5 bases from J, with 6 bases between. This chain's CDR3 is CASSIMGTGELFF. The CDR3 region has the DNA TGTGCCAGTAGTATAATGGGGACCGGGGAGCTGTTTTTT.

The chain carries TRBV6-1 and TRBJ1-2; D is unresolved. The CDR3 contains 14 residues. The germline gives CDR1 MNHNS, CDR2 SASEGT. The germline V and J ends were trimmed by 7 bases and 0 bases, with 12 bases remaining between them. CDR3 loop: CASTSGEANYGYTF. The CDR3 DNA sequence: TGTGCCAGCACCTCCGGGGAAGCTAACTATGGCTACACCTTC.

This clone was counted ten times or more. The V gene is TRBV9, the J gene TRBJ1-2; D might be TRBD1 (6 bases). CDR3 length: 14 amino acids. The germline CDR1 and CDR2 sequences are SGDLS and YYNGEE. V was trimmed by 4 bases and J by 4 bases, leaving 14 bases between them. The CDR3 region is CASSIGGGSYGYTF. In DNA form, the CDR3 reads TGTGCCAGCAGCATAGGGGGAGGGAGCTATGGCTACACCTTC.

The chain combines TRBV28 with TRBJ2-2; no reliable D call. CDR3 length equals 17 residues. Trimming pared 6 bases from V and 0 bases from J, leaving 17 bases between. Germline CDR1 MDHEN, CDR2 SYDVKM. The CDR3 spells CASSLRWAGTNTGELFF. The CDR3 DNA reads TGTGCCAGCAGCCTCCGCTGGGCCGGCACGAACACCGGGGAGCTGTTTTTT.

This clone was observed a few times. This rearrangement joins TRBV28 to TRBJ1-5; no firm D call. Germline V CDR1 and CDR2: MDHEN, SYDVKM. The length of the CDR3 is 16 residues. The V end lost 5 bases, the J end lost 14 bases, and 28 bases lay between the germline ends. As DNA, the CDR3 is TGTGCCAGCAGTCCCGTACGTAGAGGGAACAATCAGCCAAAGCATTTT. It codes for CASSPVRRGNNQPKHF.

The chain joins TRBV27 to TRBJ2-1, with 7 bases that match TRBD2. Per germline, CDR1 MNHEY and CDR2 SMNVEV (reference sequence). This CDR3 has 15 amino acids. J gave up 12 bases and V 1 base, and 12 bases lay outside the gene matches. This chain's CDR3 is CASSLYDSGWVGQFF. The CDR3, as DNA: TGTGCCAGCAGTTTATATGATAGCGGGTGGGTCGGGCAGTTCTTC.

Only a few counts were recorded for this clone. CDR3 DNA: TGTGCCACTCTCGTGCGGGGCGGCGAGCAGTACTTC. Encoded protein: CATLVRGGEQYF. This chain connects TRBV6-2 or TRBV6-3 to TRBJ2-7; TRBD2 is a possible D gene (6 bases). The CDR3 has 12 amino acids. V dropped 10 bases and J dropped 6 bases, with 16 bases sitting between them. The germline CDR1 and CDR2 sequences are MNHEY and SVGEGT.

This clone was seen many times. V usage is TRBV6-1 and J usage is TRBJ1-1; TRBD1 aligns across 7 bases. Unmatched junction bases numbered 9, after V lost 8 bases and J lost 6 bases. CDR1 and CDR2 from the germline V gene are MNHNS and SASEGT. The CDR3 covers 13 residues. CDR3 nucleotide sequence: TGTGCCAGCGCCTCCGACAGGGTGTCTGAAGCTTTCTTT. This sequence encodes CASASDRVSEAFF.

This clone was counted many times. This chain connects TRBV6-4 to TRBJ2-1, with TRBD2 matching over 13 bases. The CDR3 extends over 15 amino acids. V trimming: 6 bases; J trimming: 7 bases; junction bases outside the gene matches: 6. The germline V gene has CDR1 MRHNA and CDR2 SNTAGT. CDR3 sequence (DNA): TGTGCCAGCAGCCTCGGGACTAGCGGGGTTAATGAGCAGTTCTTC. It translates to CASSLGTSGVNEQFF.

This clone showed up just a few times. The chain employs TRBV28 and TRBJ2-2, with TRBD1 matching over 7 bases. This CDR3 has 15 residues. After removal of 8 bases from V and 4 bases from J, the junction contained 10 bases not matched to a gene. Germline CDR1 reads MDHEN; CDR2 reads SYDVKM. The CDR3 spells CASESGQASTGELFF. DNA for the CDR3: TGTGCCAGCGAGTCCGGACAGGCAAGCACCGGGGAGCTGTTTTTT.

The chain is built from TRBV20-1 and TRBJ1-6, with a weak D call TRBD1 (6 bases). V gave up 0 bases and J gave up 14 bases, with 17 bases separating them. Germline loops: CDR1 DFQATT, CDR2 SNEGSKA (reference sequence). The CDR3 runs to 14 residues. The CDR3 loop is CSAREDSLGRALHF. The CDR3 nucleotides are TGCAGTGCTAGAGAGGACAGCCTTGGACGGGCCCTCCACTTT.

The sample holds many counts of this clone. The rearrangement uses TRBV12-3 or TRBV12-4 and TRBJ1-3; D gene unclear. Deletions cut 3 bases from V and 2 bases from J, with 5 bases between. The CDR3 has 13 residues. The CDR3: CASSFRAGNTIYF. The CDR3 DNA reads TGTGCCAGCAGTTTTCGGGCTGGAAACACCATATATTTT.

This clone was detected once. The chain recombines TRBV20-1 with TRBJ1-1; D remains unclear. The V end was cut by 0 bases, the J end by 0 bases, with 14 bases between. Looked up from germline, CDR1 is DFQATT and CDR2 is SNEGSKA (reference sequence). The CDR3 is made up of 16 amino acids. This chain's CDR3 is CSAREIVADMNTEAFF. CDR3 coding DNA: TGCAGTGCTAGAGAGATAGTAGCAGACATGAACACTGAAGCTTTCTTT.

This clone was picked up many times. The chain links TRBV6-1 to TRBJ1-5; D is unresolved. V lost 5 bases, J lost 2 bases, and 13 bases lay in between. CDR1 MNHNS and CDR2 SASEGT come from the germline V gene. This CDR3 has 15 residues. The CDR3 sequence is CASSYSGSGNQPQHF. CDR3 DNA sequence: TGTGCCAGCAGTTATTCTGGGTCTGGCAATCAGCCCCAGCATTTT.

In the case of this clone: One end of the junction fails to match germline, which may point to a read error. V usage is TRBV20-1 and J usage is TRBJ2-5; 8 bases map to TRBD1. The V gene's germline CDR1 is DFQATT and CDR2 SNEGSKA (reference sequence). CDR3 size: 14 residues. CDR3 in DNA: TGCACTGCCACGGACAGGGAGGTCTTTGAGACCAAGTACTTC. Encoded protein: CTATDREVFETKYF.

This clone has a handful of counts. V gene TRBV12-3 or TRBV12-4 combines with J gene TRBJ2-2, with 14 positions matching TRBD2. After removal of 6 bases from V and 5 bases from J, the junction contained 8 bases not matched to a gene. This CDR3 region has 17 residues. CDR3 nucleotides: TGTGCCAGCAGACGGACTAGCGGGGGGAAGTATACCGGGGAGCTGTTTTTT. This encodes CASRRTSGGKYTGELFF.

The V gene is TRBV24-1, the J gene TRBJ2-1; D is perhaps TRBD1 (5 bases). V gave up 0 bases and J gave up 0 bases, with 11 bases separating them. The CDR3 contains 17 residues. The germline gives CDR1 KGHDR, CDR2 SFDVKD. In DNA form, the CDR3 reads TGTGCCACCAGTGATTTGAACAGGCGGAGCTCCTACAATGAGCAGTTCTTC. Its protein product is CATSDLNRRSSYNEQFF.

This clone has ten or more counts. This rearrangement joins TRBV24-1 to TRBJ2-3; D is ambiguous. Germline V gene lookup returns CDR1 KGHDR and CDR2 SFDVKD. V lost 9 bases, J lost 0 bases, and 9 bases lay in between. CDR3 size: 13 residues. The CDR3 DNA reads as TGTGCCACCGGCAGAAAAAGCACAGATACGCAGTATTTT. Residues: CATGRKSTDTQYF.

The V gene is TRBV18, the J gene TRBJ1-2, with TRBD1 identical over 10 bases. The trim removed 4 bases at V and 3 bases at J, leaving 11 bases unmatched. Per the germline V gene, CDR1 is KGHSH and CDR2 is LQKENI. The CDR3 length is 17 residues. This CDR3 reads CASSQFTTGTGDYGYTF. CDR3 in DNA: TGTGCCAGCTCACAGTTTACTACCGGGACAGGGGACTATGGCTACACCTTC.

Points on this clone: A read error is likely, as this CDR3 ends without the conserved phenylalanine or tryptophan. J is TRBJ2-2 and V is TRBV5-1; D gene ambiguous. Germline V lookup: CDR1 SGHRS, CDR2 YFSETQ. V was cut by 0 bases and J by 10 bases, with 10 bases left in between. The CDR3 runs 13 residues. This CDR3 reads CASSLGGSLELFS. DNA for the CDR3: TGCGCCAGCAGCTTGGGGGGTTCCCTGGAGCTGTTTTCT.